This T cell receptor beta chain was sequenced in a study of T cells in Graves' hyperthyroidism and ophthalmopathy. Amplification of TCR beta CDR3 regions used RNA as the template. The TCR CDR3 was amplified in a first-round RT-PCR using the HTBI primer set. TCRdb fed the multiplex PCR reads into MiXCR, producing one record per CDR3 protein. Among hundreds of thousands of distinct CDR3 sequences listed, approximately 23% were seen once. With duration under 3 months, ophthalmopathy was active: Clinical Activity Score at least 3, NOSPECS at least 4. The sample holds a few counts of this clonotype. The antigen remains undetermined. Study results and limitations: Blood shared most expanded thyroid clonotypes above 0.001.

The sequencing sample was made of blood. This clonotype originated in a woman in her seventies with Graves' ophthalmopathy.

CDR3 sequence reads: CAWSVRGFTEAFF. The CDR3 region has the DNA TGTGCCTGGAGTGTACGTGGGTTCACTGAAGCTTTCTTT. The gene calls are TRBV30 and TRBJ1-1; D unclear. Germline lookup yields CDR1 GTSNPN and CDR2 SVGIG (reference sequence). This CDR3 is built from 13 residues. V was pared by 0 bases and J by 4 bases, with 9 bases between.